The 24 T cell receptor beta chains listed next were all sequenced from one sample in a study of response to subunit inactivated influenza vaccine. TCRdb redid the calling of the RT-PCR reads with MiXCR, one entry per CDR3 protein. The sample includes about 620,000 distinct CDR3 sequences, roughly 10% of them seen just once. This sample also belongs to another study, concerning T cells expressing NK-cell markers. As reported in that work: 5'RACE template switching with UMIs generated TCR beta cDNA.

The sample in question was PBMCs from blood, obtained on the day of vaccination. The origin of the receptors is a man aged 50 or older who received an inactivated influenza vaccine.

In nucleotides, the CDR3 is TGCGCCAGCAGCTGGGGACAGGACAGAGGGGAGCAGTTCTTC. This sequence encodes CASSWGQDRGEQFF. The chain joins TRBV5-1 to TRBJ2-1; 8 positions agree with TRBD1. V lost 3 bases, J lost 10 bases, and 9 bases stayed unmatched. CDR1 and CDR2 from the germline V gene are SGHRS and YFSETQ. This CDR3 spans 14 amino acids. Full variable domain (missing parts from reference TRBV5-1 and TRBJ2-1): KAGVTQTPRYLIKTRGQQVTLSCSPISGHRSVSWYQQTPGQGLQFLFEYFSETQRNKGNFPGRFSGRQFSNSRSEMNVSTLELGDSALYLCASSWGQDRGEQFFGPGTRLTVL.

This clonotype was detected many times. V usage is TRBV12-3 or TRBV12-4 and J usage is TRBJ2-7; possible D gene TRBD2, 5 bases. This CDR3 has 15 residues. V was pared by 3 bases and J by 0 bases, with 12 bases between. CDR3: CASSFTGGFSYEQYF. DNA for the CDR3: TGTGCCAGCAGTTTCACGGGCGGGTTCTCCTACGAGCAGTACTTC.

There are many counts of this clonotype. The chain carries TRBV5-1 and TRBJ2-3, with D maybe TRBD2 (5 bases). The germline V and J ends were trimmed by 2 bases and 0 bases, with 10 bases remaining between them. Germline V gives CDR1 SGHRS, CDR2 YFSETQ. The CDR3 has 15 residues. The CDR3 sequence is CASSFIGSSTDTQYF. The CDR3 region has the DNA TGCGCCAGCAGCTTTATAGGGAGTAGCACAGATACGCAGTATTTT.

The chain recombines TRBV6-5 with TRBJ2-5; 11 bases fit TRBD2. V lost 0 bases and J lost 5; bases outside the gene matches: 2. In germline, CDR1 is MNHEY, CDR2 SVGAGI. The CDR3 totals 15 residues. CDR3 protein: CASSYSTSGTETQYF. The CDR3 region has the DNA TGTGCCAGCAGTTACTCGACTAGCGGGACTGAGACCCAGTACTTC.

The chain carries TRBV7-8 and TRBJ2-3; 8 nucleotides match TRBD2. The germline V gene encodes CDR1 SGHVS and CDR2 FQNEAQ. V lost 1 base, J lost 4 bases, and 10 bases stayed unmatched. This CDR3 region has 17 residues. CDR3 amino acids: CASSLGVGTRMSDTQYF. The CDR3 DNA sequence: TGTGCCAGCAGCTTAGGTGTTGGGACTAGAATGTCAGATACGCAGTATTTT.

The table lists this clonotype with a few counts. The rearrangement links TRBV5-6 to TRBJ2-1; D not resolved. Per germline, CDR1 SGHDT and CDR2 YYEEEE. CDR3 size: 11 residues. V shed 0 bases and J shed 10 bases, with 5 bases lying between them. The CDR3 here is CASSLATEQFF. CDR3 bases: TGTGCCAGCAGCTTGGCAACCGAGCAGTTCTTC.

The CDR3 DNA reads as TGTGCCAGCAGTTTAAGACGGGACTATGCGGGAGGTACAGATACGCAGTATTTT. This gives the protein CASSLRRDYAGGTDTQYF. The chain uses TRBV27 and TRBJ2-3; TRBD2 agrees at 8 bases. Trimming cost V 2 bases and J 3 bases; bases outside gene matches: 13. CDR1 MNHEY and CDR2 SMNVEV come from the germline V gene (reference sequence). The CDR3 runs to 18 residues.

This clonotype was seen ten or more times. V is TRBV18 and J is TRBJ2-5; D not certain. The CDR3 runs to 11 residues. V was pared by 8 bases and J by 0 bases, with 4 bases between. Germline CDR1 KGHSH, CDR2 LQKENI. The CDR3 loop reads CASSHQETQYF. Here the CDR3 DNA reads TGTGCCAGCAGTCACCAAGAGACCCAGTACTTC. Filled out from reference TRBV18 and TRBJ2-5, the complete variable domain reads NAGVMQNPRHLVRRRGQEARLRCSPMKGHSHVYWYRQLPEEGLKFMVYLQKENIIDESGMPKERFSAEFPKEGPSILRIQQVVRGDSAAYFCASSHQETQYFGPGTRLLVL.

In its sample, this clonotype was seen a few times. The J gene is TRBJ2-1, the V gene TRBV7-9; D is unresolved. CDR1 is SEHNR, CDR2 FQNEAQ, per germline (reference sequence). The CDR3 contains 15 residues. Deletions cut 3 bases from V and 8 bases from J, with 17 bases between. The CDR3 sequence: CASSFRAARGDEQFF. CDR3 nucleotides: TGTGCCAGCAGCTTTCGGGCAGCCCGAGGCGATGAGCAGTTCTTC.

The CDR3 region is CASSEWQGREDTQYF. Here the CDR3 DNA reads TGCGCCAGCAGTGAGTGGCAGGGGCGCGAAGATACGCAGTATTTT. The V call is TRBV10-1, the J call TRBJ2-3, with D possibly TRBD1 on 6 matching bases. The length of the CDR3 is 15 residues. Per the germline V gene, CDR1 is WNHNN and CDR2 is SYGVQD (reference sequence). Trimming left V 1 base short and J 5 bases short, with 13 bases between.

This clonotype was seen only a few times. The gene calls are TRBV3-1 and TRBJ2-1, with D possibly TRBD2 on 7 matching bases. This CDR3 region has 13 residues. Germline V gene lookup returns CDR1 LGHDT and CDR2 YNNKEL (reference sequence). V was clipped by 4 bases and J by 9 bases, with 13 bases between them. CDR3 sequence reads: CASSRGAGVEQFF. The CDR3 DNA is TGTGCCAGCAGCCGGGGGGCGGGAGTTGAGCAGTTCTTC.

The gene calls are TRBV20-1 and TRBJ2-1; possibly TRBD2 for D (5 bases). Germline CDR1 is DFQATT and CDR2 is SNEGSKA (reference sequence). The length of the CDR3 is 14 residues. V lost 3 bases and J lost 8, with 17 bases in between. The CDR3 DNA is TGCAGTGCTAGTGGGGTCCCCATGAGGGATGAGCAGTTCTTC. It yields the protein CSASGVPMRDEQFF.

This clonotype has a handful of counts. This rearrangement joins TRBV12-3 or TRBV12-4 to TRBJ1-4; D gene ambiguous. Deletions cut 7 bases from V and 11 bases from J, with 26 bases between. There are 16 residues in the CDR3. CDR3 nucleotides: TGTGCCAGCACCCACTTCCCGGCAGAAGCTAAAGGGAAACTGTTTTTT. Its protein product is CASTHFPAEAKGKLFF.

This clonotype has more than one count but fewer than ten. V and J are TRBV7-3 and TRBJ2-5; D may be TRBD1 (5 bases). Germline V gene lookup returns CDR1 SGHTA and CDR2 FQGTGA. The CDR3 is 13 residues long. Trimming shortened V by 3 bases and J by 4 bases, and 9 bases separated the two germline ends. The CDR3 bases are TGTGCCAGCAGCTTGAATCAGGGAGAGACCCAGTACTTC. This encodes CASSLNQGETQYF.

This sequence joins TRBV12-3 or TRBV12-4 and TRBJ2-3, with unresolved D. The CDR3 loop spans 16 amino acids. V was pared by 5 bases and J by 4 bases, with 19 bases between. The CDR3 bases are TGTGCCAGCAGTCCGACCGGGCCCCCGCCGGCAGATACGCAGTATTTT. Its protein product is CASSPTGPPPADTQYF.

The J gene is TRBJ2-1, the V gene TRBV5-1; 8 bases line up with TRBD2. Germline values: CDR1 SGHRS, CDR2 YFSETQ. J lost 7 bases, V lost 1 base, and 7 bases had no gene match. This CDR3 region has 15 residues. The CDR3 DNA reads as TGCGCCAGCAGCTTGACGCGGGGGGCGGTAAATGAGCAGTTCTTC. This gives the protein CASSLTRGAVNEQFF.

This clonotype showed up many times. This rearrangement joins TRBV5-1 to TRBJ2-2; D might be TRBD1 or TRBD2, each matching 5 bases. The CDR3 is made up of 13 amino acids. V lost 5 bases, J lost 4 bases, and 9 bases lay in between. The V gene's germline CDR1 is SGHRS and CDR2 YFSETQ. The CDR3 region is CASSSGRTGELFF. The CDR3 bases are TGCGCCAGCAGTTCGGGACGCACCGGGGAGCTGTTTTTT.

In its sample, this clonotype was seen a few times. The chain carries TRBV3-1 and TRBJ1-1; no reliable D call. Germline-derived CDR1 and CDR2 are LGHDT and YNNKEL (reference sequence). The CDR3 is made up of 13 amino acids. Trimming took 1 base from V and 4 from J, leaving 7 bases between them. The CDR3 sequence is CASSQGSFTEAFF. The CDR3 region has the DNA TGTGCCAGCAGCCAAGGATCTTTCACTGAAGCTTTCTTT.

Only a few counts were recorded for this clonotype. The gene calls are TRBV27 and TRBJ1-2; 9 bases match TRBD1. V lost 4 bases, J lost 3 bases, and 6 bases stayed unmatched. The V gene's germline CDR1 is MNHEY and CDR2 SMNVEV (reference sequence). The CDR3 runs 15 residues. As DNA, the CDR3 is TGTGCCAGCAGTTACAGGGGGCGCCCCGACTATGGCTACACCTTC. It specifies CASSYRGRPDYGYTF.

In its sample, this clonotype was seen a few times. The gene calls are TRBV24-1 and TRBJ2-1; D may correspond to TRBD1 or TRBD2 (11 bases each). The CDR3 contains 20 residues. Germline CDR1 is KGHDR and CDR2 is SFDVKD. V was clipped by 4 bases and J by 7 bases, with 31 bases between them. In DNA, the CDR3 is TGTGCCACCAGTGACGGCGGACAGGGGGCTAGACTAGCGGGGAAAAATGAGCAGTTCTTC. It is translated as CATSDGGQGARLAGKNEQFF.

This clonotype was picked up many times. This chain joins TRBV6-2 or TRBV6-3 and TRBJ2-5; 11 bases are a match to TRBD2. Looked up from germline, CDR1 is MNHEY and CDR2 is SVGEGT. V was pared by 11 bases and J by 5 bases, with 7 bases of the junction left unmatched. CDR3 length equals 13 residues. The DNA of the CDR3 is TGTGCCGGGGGACTAGCGGCTGAGGAGACCCAGTACTTC. Translation: CAGGLAAEETQYF.

This clonotype occurred a few times. The rearrangement uses TRBV25-1 and TRBJ2-5, with 11 bases that match TRBD2. V lost 3 bases, J lost 4 bases, and 1 base stayed unmatched. In germline, CDR1 is MGHDK, CDR2 SYGVNS. The CDR3 length is 14 residues. The CDR3 loop is CASSETSGVETQYF. The DNA of the CDR3 is TGTGCCAGCAGTGAGACTAGCGGGGTAGAGACCCAGTACTTC.

Many counts were recorded for this clonotype. The chain has TRBV20-1 and TRBJ2-1; 8 bases map to TRBD2. The CDR3 spans 14 residues. Germline CDR1 and CDR2: DFQATT and SNEGSKA (reference sequence). V shed 4 bases, J shed 7 bases, and the junction held 9 bases outside the gene matches. CDR3 nucleotide sequence: TGCAGTGCTACAGAAACTAGCGGTGGTAATGAGCAGTTCTTC. This encodes CSATETSGGNEQFF.

This clonotype was observed a handful of times. The chain couples TRBV20-1 to TRBJ1-5; 9 bases align to TRBD1. This CDR3 has 13 amino acids. Germline assignment: CDR1 DFQATT and CDR2 SNEGSKA (reference sequence). The V gene end was trimmed by 6 bases and the J gene end by 6 bases; junction bases not matched to a gene: 6. The CDR3 loop is CSADRGNGQPQHF. The CDR3 DNA follows: TGCAGTGCCGACAGGGGGAATGGTCAGCCCCAGCATTTT.